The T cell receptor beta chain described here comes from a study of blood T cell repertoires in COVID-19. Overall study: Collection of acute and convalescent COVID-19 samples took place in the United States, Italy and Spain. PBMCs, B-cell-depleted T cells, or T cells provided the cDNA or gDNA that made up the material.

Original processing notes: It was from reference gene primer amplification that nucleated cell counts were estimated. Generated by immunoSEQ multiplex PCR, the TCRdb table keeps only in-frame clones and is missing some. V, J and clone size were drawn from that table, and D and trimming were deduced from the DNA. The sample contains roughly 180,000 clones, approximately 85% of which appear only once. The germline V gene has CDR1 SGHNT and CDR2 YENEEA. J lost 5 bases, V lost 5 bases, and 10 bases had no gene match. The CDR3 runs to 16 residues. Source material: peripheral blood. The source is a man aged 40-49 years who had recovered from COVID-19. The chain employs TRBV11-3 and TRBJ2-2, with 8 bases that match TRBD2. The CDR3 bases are TGTGCCAGCAGCGACGCCGGGGGGGCCTGGACCGGGGAGCTGTTTTTT. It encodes CASSDAGGAWTGELFF.